The 17 T cell receptor beta chains below come from one sample, sequenced in a study of CD8 T cells in Susac syndrome. With random hexamers, roughly 0.45 to 1 ug RNA was reverse transcribed. From the immunoSEQ multiplex PCR reads, TCRdb called clonotypes with MiXCR, one entry per CDR3 protein. This repertoire shows 150,000 to 200,000 distinct CDR3 sequences, 90% to 95% found once; its top ten account for 0.065% to 0.1%. The sample was CD4+ T cells from PBMCs. The receptors were gathered from a human donor in good health.

The chain carries TRBV18 and TRBJ2-2; D assignment may be TRBD1 or TRBD2 (5 bases each). The germline V gene has CDR1 KGHSH and CDR2 LQKENI. Between the trimmed V and J ends, which lost 3 bases and 14 bases, there was a span of 19 bases. The CDR3 loop spans 14 amino acids. The CDR3 spells CASSPMAGTADLFF. As DNA, the CDR3 is TGTGCCAGCTCACCGATGGCCGGGACCGCGGATCTGTTTTTT. The full variable domain, its missing parts supplied by reference TRBV18 and TRBJ2-2, is NAGVMQNPRHLVRRRGQEARLRCSPMKGHSHVYWYRQLPEEGLKFMVYLQKENIIDESGMPKERFSAEFPKEGPSILRIQQVVRGDSAAYFCASSPMAGTADLFFGEGSRLTVL.

The J gene is TRBJ2-2, the V gene TRBV4-1, with no clear D. Between the trimmed V and J ends, which lost 0 bases and 3 bases, there was a span of 11 bases. CDR3 length: 16 amino acids. Germline V gene lookup returns CDR1 MGHRA and CDR2 YSYEKL. CDR3 sequence reads: CASSQEGGTYTGELFF. As DNA, the CDR3 is TGCGCCAGCAGCCAAGAAGGCGGCACCTACACCGGGGAGCTGTTTTTT.

The genes are TRBV10-3 and TRBJ2-2; D unclear. The CDR3 length is 14 residues. The germline V and J ends were trimmed by 4 bases and 1 base, with 7 bases remaining between them. Germline-derived CDR1 and CDR2 are ENHRY and SYGVKD. The CDR3 DNA follows: TGTGCCATCAGTGTAGCAGAGAACACCGGGGAGCTGTTTTTT. It specifies CAISVAENTGELFF.

This clonotype was detected once. V and J are TRBV5-1 and TRBJ2-7; 8 nucleotides match TRBD1. After removal of 0 bases from V and 3 bases from J, the junction contained 5 bases not matched to a gene. CDR3 length: 15 amino acids. Germline V gene lookup returns CDR1 SGHRS and CDR2 YFSETQ. The CDR3 loop is CASSLATGTGYEQYF. As DNA, the CDR3 is TGCGCCAGCAGCTTGGCCACCGGGACAGGCTACGAGCAGTACTTC.

This clonotype was seen a few times. The chain is built from TRBV7-3 and TRBJ2-5, with 7 nucleotides matching TRBD2. The CDR3 covers 14 residues. The V gene's germline CDR1 is SGHTA and CDR2 FQGTGA. The J segment lost 5 bases and the V segment lost 2 bases, leaving 5 bases of the junction unmatched. CDR3 bases: TGTGCCAGCAGCTTAGGGGGGGGTCGGGAGACCCAGTACTTC. Protein sequence: CASSLGGGRETQYF.

The V gene is TRBV11-2, the J gene TRBJ1-1, with TRBD1 matching 10 bases. CDR1 is SGHAT, CDR2 FQNNGV, per germline. The CDR3 runs to 13 residues. Unmatched junction bases numbered 3, after V lost 5 bases and J lost 6 bases. In DNA, the CDR3 is TGTGCCAGCAGCGCCGGACAGGGGGCTGAAGCTTTCTTT. Its translation: CASSAGQGAEAFF.

The J gene is TRBJ2-2, the V gene TRBV12-3 or TRBV12-4; a weak D match, TRBD1 (6 bases). This CDR3 region has 14 residues. Trimming stripped 6 bases from V and 4 bases from J, with 12 bases between. CDR3: CASSYRETTGELFF. The CDR3 nucleotides read TGTGCCAGCAGCTACAGGGAAACCACCGGGGAGCTGTTTTTT.

The V gene is TRBV7-2, the J gene TRBJ1-3; D not certain. Germline CDR1 SGHTA, CDR2 FQGNSA. The CDR3 loop spans 12 amino acids. Trimming left V 3 bases short and J 4 bases short, with 4 bases between. The CDR3: CASSLNGNTIYF. Written as DNA, the CDR3 is TGTGCCAGCAGCTTGAACGGAAACACCATATATTTT.

The table lists this clonotype with a few counts. V gene TRBV30 combines with J gene TRBJ1-5, with 7 bases aligning to TRBD1. The germline gives CDR1 GTSNPN, CDR2 SVGIG (reference sequence). The CDR3 is 12 residues long. V was pared by 2 bases and J by 7 bases, with 2 bases of the junction left unmatched. The CDR3 nucleotides read TGTGCCTGGAGTCCAGGGGGGCAGCCCCAGCATTTT. Translating it yields CAWSPGGQPQHF.

The genes are TRBV5-1 and TRBJ2-5; TRBD2 might be the D (5 bases). This CDR3 region has 13 residues. Germline CDR1 and CDR2: SGHRS and YFSETQ. Trimming left V 2 bases short and J 4 bases short, with 9 bases between. The CDR3 reads CASSLRDGETQYF. Here the CDR3 DNA reads TGCGCCAGCAGCTTACGGGATGGAGAGACCCAGTACTTC. The full variable domain, with the rest looked up from reference TRBV5-1 and TRBJ2-5, is KAGVTQTPRYLIKTRGQQVTLSCSPISGHRSVSWYQQTPGQGLQFLFEYFSETQRNKGNFPGRFSGRQFSNSRSEMNVSTLELGDSALYLCASSLRDGETQYFGPGTRLLVL.

The V and J genes are TRBV14 and TRBJ1-5; 9 nucleotides agree with TRBD1. The CDR3 has 21 amino acids. With V trimmed by 2 bases and J by 2 bases, 19 bases remained unmatched. Looked up from germline, CDR1 is SGHDN and CDR2 is FVKESK. CDR3 region: CASSQLRQGEKQALRNQPQHF. The CDR3 DNA reads as TGTGCCAGCAGCCAACTTCGACAGGGGGAGAAGCAAGCCCTTCGCAATCAGCCCCAGCATTTT.

The chain uses TRBV12-3 or TRBV12-4 and TRBJ1-1, with D possibly TRBD1 on 6 matching bases. V lost 8 bases and J 4 bases, leaving 17 bases between the germline ends. CDR3 length equals 14 residues. DNA for the CDR3: TGTGCCAGCCGCCTCTACAGGGACGGCACTGAAGCTTTCTTT. Translating it yields CASRLYRDGTEAFF.

The V gene is TRBV2, the J gene TRBJ2-1; D gene uncertain. The germline gives CDR1 SNHLY, CDR2 FYNNEI. V lost 4 bases and J lost 9, with 10 bases in between. CDR3 length equals 12 residues. CDR3 coding DNA: TGTGCCAGCAGTGTAGAGCGCGGTGAGCAGTTCTTC. This translates into CASSVERGEQFF.

The chain employs TRBV28 and TRBJ2-2, with D possibly being TRBD1 (6 bases). The CDR3 length is 14 residues. The germline V gene encodes CDR1 MDHEN and CDR2 SYDVKM. V shed 8 bases and J shed 7 bases, with 17 bases lying between them. CDR3 bases: TGTGCCAGCTTGGGGGCAGGGAGTGGCGGGGAGCTGTTTTTT. Its protein product is CASLGAGSGGELFF.

The gene calls are TRBV29-1 and TRBJ2-7; D gene ambiguous. This CDR3 spans 12 amino acids. Germline V lookup: CDR1 SQVTM, CDR2 ANQGSEA. The germline V and J ends were trimmed by 4 bases and 3 bases, with 10 bases remaining between them. The CDR3 coding sequence is TGCAGCGTTGTTGTCTCAATCTACGAGCAGTACTTC. Translating it yields CSVVVSIYEQYF.

J is TRBJ2-7 and V is TRBV4-3; either TRBD1 or TRBD2 may fit D (5 bases each). V was shortened by 0 bases and J by 2 bases, with 11 bases between the two germline ends. The CDR3 length is 15 residues. Germline V gene data show CDR1 as LGHNA and CDR2 as YSLEER. The CDR3: CASSQEGDGTYEQYF. The CDR3, as DNA: TGCGCCAGCAGCCAAGAAGGGGACGGCACCTACGAGCAGTACTTC.

The rearrangement uses TRBV6-6 and TRBJ2-7; no clear D gene. This CDR3 has 13 residues. The germline V and J ends were trimmed by 7 bases and 2 bases, with 12 bases remaining between them. From germline, CDR1 is MNHNY and CDR2 SVGAGI (reference sequence). CDR3 loop: CASTSFLTYEQYF. The CDR3 DNA follows: TGTGCCAGCACCTCCTTCTTAACCTACGAGCAGTACTTC.